This is a list of T cell receptor beta chains from one sample in a study of cytomegalovirus exposure and HLA in healthy donors. Some clones are missing from TCRdb's copy, which holds only in-frame ones; the method was immunoSEQ multiplex PCR. The sample totals approximately 210,000 clones. Sequencing was carried out using PBMCs. These receptors came from a young woman in good health and CMV-seropositive. Both conserved end residues are part of each CDR3. The D gene is left open where the match is weak.

V	D	J	DNA	CDR3
TRBV28	NA	TRBJ1-1	TGTGCCAGCACCATGCCCGGAGGGGAGAGGGGAGCTTTCTTT	CASTMPGGERGAFF
TRBV5-1	TRBD2	TRBJ2-3	TGCGCCAGCAGCTTGTCCGCGGGGGGGCCGGATACGCAGTATTTT	CASSLSAGGPDTQYF
TRBV7-2	NA	TRBJ2-7	TGTGCCAGCAGCTTAGGGGACATATACTACGAGCAGTACTTC	CASSLGDIYYEQYF
TRBV4-3	NA	TRBJ2-1	TGCGCCAGCAGCTTGAACGTCGCTATCGATGAGCAGTTCTTC	CASSLNVAIDEQFF
TRBV6-4	TRBD1	TRBJ1-2	TGTGCCAGCCCAATCAGGGGGAATGGCTACACCTTC	CASPIRGNGYTF
TRBV6-1	NA	TRBJ1-1	TGTGCCAGCAGTGATGGCAGAACCTCCACTGAAGCTTTCTTT	CASSDGRTSTEAFF
TRBV6-6	NA	TRBJ1-1	TGTGCCAGCAGTGACACGGGACACAACACTGAAGCTTTCTTT	CASSDTGHNTEAFF
TRBV6-1	NA	TRBJ1-1	TGTGCCAGCAGAAGGGGGACTACCACTGAAGCTTTCTTT	CASRRGTTTEAFF
TRBV4-1	NA	TRBJ2-1	TGCGCCAGCAGCCAAGCGGGATTGTCCTACAATGAGCAGTTCTTC	CASSQAGLSYNEQFF
TRBV19	NA	TRBJ1-5	TGTGCCAGCAGTAAACAGGGTTTTGATGGCTTTCAGCCCCAGCATTTT	CASSKQGFDGFQPQHF
TRBV7-8	NA	TRBJ1-4	TGTGCCAGCAGCCAGAGGTCGTTTTTGACGGCTGAAAAACTGTTTTTT	CASSQRSFLTAEKLFF
TRBV5-1	NA	TRBJ1-2	TGCGCCAGCAGCTTGGAATGGCCCCCCAACTATGGCTACACCTTC	CASSLEWPPNYGYTF
TRBV9	NA	TRBJ1-6	TGTGCCAGCAGCGGCCACAGACGGGAGGCACCCCTCCACTTT	CASSGHRREAPLHF
TRBV29-1	TRBD1	TRBJ2-5	TGCAGCGTCATAGACAGGGTAGAGACCCAGTACTTC	CSVIDRVETQYF
TRBV7-9	NA	TRBJ1-4	TGTGCCAGCAGCTTGGGGAGAGGGTTTGAAAAACTGTTTTTT	CASSLGRGFEKLFF
TRBV5-1	TRBD1	TRBJ1-1	TGCGCCAGCAGCTTTCAGGGGGTGAACACTGAAGCTTTCTTT	CASSFQGVNTEAFF
TRBV7-8	NA	TRBJ2-7	TGTGCCAGCAGCTTAGCGCCGGGCGGGGTCTCCTACGAGCAGTACTTC	CASSLAPGGVSYEQYF
TRBV10-3	TRBD1	TRBJ1-2	TGTGCCATCAGTGAGGGACAGGGGGCGGACTATGGCTACACCTTC	CAISEGQGADYGYTF
TRBV5-4	TRBD1	TRBJ2-7	TGTGCCAGCAGCCCACAGGGGGCCGAGCAGTACTTC	CASSPQGAEQYF
TRBV25-1	NA	TRBJ2-7	TGTGCCAGCAGTGAAGTTAGGGAGCCCTACGAGCAGTACTTC	CASSEVREPYEQYF
TRBV10-1	TRBD2	TRBJ2-7	TGCGCCAGCAGTGAGTTTACTAGCGGGAGCCGGGACGAGCAGTACTTC	CASSEFTSGSRDEQYF
TRBV6-5	NA	TRBJ2-5	TGTGCCAGCAGTTACTCGAGAGGGCAGCAGGCCCAGTACTTC	CASSYSRGQQAQYF
TRBV7-9	NA	TRBJ2-5	TGTGCCACAACGCTTAGTTCAACAGGGTACTTC	CATTLSSTGYF
TRBV10-3	NA	TRBJ1-2	TGTGCCATCAGTGGTCAGGGGCACTATGGGGGCTACACCTTC	CAISGQGHYGGYTF
TRBV7-9	NA	TRBJ2-7	TGTGCCAGCAGCTTAGTGGGCCCCAACTCCTACGAGCAGTACTTC	CASSLVGPNSYEQYF
TRBV27	TRBD1	TRBJ2-7	TGTGCCAGCAGGAAGGGACAGGGGCTATACGAGCAGTACTTC	CASRKGQGLYEQYF
TRBV7-9	NA	TRBJ2-4	TGTGCCAGCAGCTTGGAGGAAAGACGGAACATTCAGTACTTC	CASSLEERRNIQYF
TRBV19	NA	TRBJ2-3	TGTGCCAGTAGTCCTCTGAGGGGGAGCACAGATACGCAGTATTTT	CASSPLRGSTDTQYF
TRBV7-6	NA	TRBJ2-7	TGTGCCAGCAGCCCAAGGACAACCTACGAGCAGTACTTC	CASSPRTTYEQYF
TRBV6-4	NA	TRBJ2-1	TGTGCCAGCAGTGACGAGGGAGCCCCCTACAATGAGCAGTTCTTC	CASSDEGAPYNEQFF
TRBV5-1	NA	TRBJ2-7	TGCGCCAGCAGCTTGGCGCCGCCGGTCACCCAACTCTCCTACGAGCAGTACTTC	CASSLAPPVTQLSYEQYF
TRBV7-2	NA	TRBJ2-1	TGTGCCAGCAGCCGCTACAATGAGCAGTTCTTC	CASSRYNEQFF
TRBV18	TRBD2	TRBJ2-1	TGTGCCAGCTCACTCGGGAGGGCGGATGAGCAGTTCTTC	CASSLGRADEQFF
TRBV19	TRBD1	TRBJ2-2	TGTGCCAGTAGTAGCCGGACAGGGTCGAACACCGGGGAGCTGTTTTTT	CASSSRTGSNTGELFF
TRBV11-2	NA	TRBJ2-7	TGTGCCAGCACTCCAAGTAGAGGATCAGAATACGAGCAGTACTTC	CASTPSRGSEYEQYF
TRBV9	TRBD1	TRBJ1-2	TGTGCCAGCAGCGTAGACGGGGGACAGTACACCTATGGCTACACCTTC	CASSVDGGQYTYGYTF
TRBV4-1	NA	TRBJ1-5	TGCGCCAGCAGCCAAGGGGAGGGAAGGCCCCAGCATTTT	CASSQGEGRPQHF